The 27 T cell receptor beta chains presented below share a single source sample, sequenced in a study of patients and donors after allogeneic stem cell transplantation. TCRdb independently ran MiXCR on the RT-PCR reads; one entry per CDR3 protein. The sample has 800,000 to 1,000,000 distinct CDR3 sequences, roughly 17% seen once. Sequenced material: blood, either unsorted or a sorted T cell fraction (not recorded which). The receptors here all came from a human donor who was either an allogeneic HSCT recipient or a stem cell or donor lymphocyte infusion donor (not recorded which). It is not recorded whose cells these are; they may come from a transplant donor.

This clonotype was observed a few times. The chain recombines TRBV5-1 with TRBJ2-7, with 10 bases identical to TRBD1. Germline CDR1 SGHRS, CDR2 YFSETQ. V lost 1 base, J lost 5 bases, and 12 bases stayed unmatched. There are 17 residues in the CDR3. The CDR3 DNA sequence: TGCGCCAGCAGCTTGAACCCCCCGGGACAGGGGATCGACGAGCAGTACTTC. The encoded protein is CASSLNPPGQGIDEQYF.

The chain has TRBV27 and TRBJ2-2; TRBD1 might be the D (6 bases). CDR3 length: 13 amino acids. Germline V gene sequence: CDR1 MNHEY, CDR2 SMNVEV (reference sequence). V was cut by 6 bases and J by 3 bases, with 8 bases left in between. In DNA form, the CDR3 reads TGTGCCAGCAGGACAGGTTACACCGGGGAGCTGTTTTTT. The encoded protein is CASRTGYTGELFF.

This rearrangement joins TRBV30 to TRBJ1-6; the match to TRBD1 covers 8 bases. CDR3 size: 13 residues. V lost 5 bases, J lost 8 bases, and 5 bases stayed unmatched. The V gene's germline CDR1 is GTSNPN and CDR2 SVGIG (reference sequence). CDR3 protein: CAWAGTGDSPLHF. CDR3 coding DNA: TGTGCCTGGGCGGGGACAGGAGATTCACCCCTCCACTTT.

This sequence joins TRBV20-1 and TRBJ1-4, with 12 bases that match TRBD1. V was clipped by 6 bases and J by 1 base; unmatched bases: 3. The V gene's germline CDR1 is DFQATT and CDR2 SNEGSKA (reference sequence). The CDR3 has 15 amino acids. In DNA, the CDR3 is TGCAGTGCCAGGGACAGGGGGCGAACTAATGAAAAACTGTTTTTT. Its translation: CSARDRGRTNEKLFF.

This rearrangement joins TRBV10-3 to TRBJ2-3, with 10 bases that match TRBD1. Germline assignment: CDR1 ENHRY and CDR2 SYGVKD. This CDR3 spans 17 amino acids. With V trimmed by 6 bases and J by 4 bases, 13 bases remained unmatched. In DNA, the CDR3 is TGTGCCATCAGCCGGGACAGGGGAGGATTTCTGTCAGATACGCAGTATTTT. Translated: CAISRDRGGFLSDTQYF.

The table lists this clonotype with a few counts. The rearrangement links TRBV7-2 to TRBJ2-1; 7 bases line up with TRBD1. V lost 0 bases and J lost 7; bases outside the gene matches: 6. In germline, CDR1 is SGHTA, CDR2 FQGNSA. CDR3 length equals 15 residues. This CDR3 is CASSLASTGRNEQFF. In DNA form, the CDR3 reads TGTGCCAGCAGCTTAGCCTCGACAGGGCGGAATGAGCAGTTCTTC.

The chain links TRBV19 to TRBJ1-1, with D possibly TRBD1 on 5 matching bases. Trimming left V 5 bases short and J 11 bases short, with 18 bases between. The CDR3 spans 13 residues. The germline CDR1 and CDR2 sequences are LNHDA and SQIVND (reference sequence). The CDR3 spells CASSFAGSWAAFF. In nucleotides, the CDR3 is TGTGCCAGTAGTTTCGCAGGGTCCTGGGCCGCTTTCTTT. Combining the CDR3 with reference TRBV19 and TRBJ1-1 gives the whole variable domain DGGITQSPKYLFRKEGQNVTLSCEQNLNHDAMYWYRQDPGQGLRLIYYSQIVNDFQKGDIAEGYSVSREKKESFPLTVTSAQKNPTAFYLCASSFAGSWAAFFGQGTRLTVV.

This clonotype showed up just a few times. This chain joins TRBV12-3 or TRBV12-4 and TRBJ1-4; D may be TRBD1 (5 bases). The CDR3 runs 14 residues. The V gene lost 6 bases and the J gene lost 7 bases, with 15 bases spanning the gap. The CDR3 sequence: CASSGTKGSEKLFF. The CDR3 nucleotides are TGTGCCAGCAGCGGGACCAAAGGGTCTGAAAAACTGTTTTTT.

This clonotype was found many times. Germline is not matched at one junction end, which may reflect a read error. The chain is built from TRBV5-1 and TRBJ2-3; D is perhaps TRBD1 (6 bases). CDR1 is SGHRS and CDR2 is YFSETQ in the germline V gene. The CDR3 length is 13 residues. The CDR3 loop is CASSLQGPDTQYF. The CDR3 nucleotides read TGTGCCAGCAGCTTACAGGGTCCAGATACGCAGTATTTT.

In this sample, this clonotype turned up once. The chain is built from TRBV27 and TRBJ2-1, with 12 bases lining up with TRBD2. The CDR3 consists of 16 residues. Losses at the gene ends were 6 bases for V and 7 bases for J; bases not matched to a gene: 10. Germline CDR1 MNHEY, CDR2 SMNVEV (reference sequence). Here the CDR3 DNA reads TGTGCCAGCAGCAAGACTAGCGGGAGACTGGGTAATGAGCAGTTCTTC. It yields the protein CASSKTSGRLGNEQFF.

This clonotype occurred a few times. The rearrangement uses TRBV9 and TRBJ2-5; possible D gene TRBD1, 6 bases. Germline CDR1 reads SGDLS; CDR2 reads YYNGEE. This CDR3 has 12 residues. V dropped 2 bases and J dropped 5 bases, with 7 bases sitting between them. As DNA, the CDR3 is TGTGCCAGCAGCGTGGACAGTGAGACCCAGTACTTC. Protein: CASSVDSETQYF.

J is TRBJ2-3 and V is TRBV27; either TRBD1 or TRBD2 may supply D (5 bases each). Trimming removed 0 bases from V and 6 bases from J, with 13 bases in between. This CDR3 is built from 15 residues. Germline loops: CDR1 MNHEY, CDR2 SMNVEV (reference sequence). For the CDR3, the DNA is TGTGCCAGCAGTTTATCGGGACCCCTAGAGGATACGCAGTATTTT. Translated, it gives CASSLSGPLEDTQYF.

This clonotype occurred many times. The chain recombines TRBV10-3 with TRBJ2-5; D is ambiguous. CDR1 and CDR2 from the germline V gene are ENHRY and SYGVKD. V was shortened by 3 bases and J by 5 bases, with 7 bases between the two germline ends. The CDR3 spans 12 residues. The CDR3 sequence: CAISDSPETQYF. CDR3 sequence (DNA): TGTGCCATCAGTGACAGTCCTGAGACCCAGTACTTC.

This clonotype was counted a few times. The V call is TRBV20-1, the J call TRBJ1-1; tentatively, D is TRBD1 (5 bases). CDR1 is DFQATT, CDR2 SNEGSKA, per germline (reference sequence). Trimming stripped 5 bases from V and 3 bases from J, with 10 bases between. This CDR3 is built from 12 residues. The CDR3, as DNA: TGCAGTGCTCTGGGGGGGGACACTGAAGCTTTCTTT. It translates to CSALGGDTEAFF.

This clonotype was observed once. The genes are TRBV6-2 or TRBV6-3 and TRBJ2-2; tentatively, D is TRBD1 (5 bases). CDR1 and CDR2 from the germline V gene are MNHEY and SVGEGT. V was pared by 0 bases and J by 4 bases, with 9 bases between. This CDR3 has 15 amino acids. Here the CDR3 DNA reads TGTGCCAGCAGTTACTCGACAGTTCGCACCGGGGAGCTGTTTTTT. As protein: CASSYSTVRTGELFF.

This clonotype turned up a few times. The genes are TRBV7-3 and TRBJ1-2; D gene ambiguous. The CDR3 runs to 15 residues. The germline V gene has CDR1 SGHTA and CDR2 FQGTGA. The V gene lost 5 bases and the J gene lost 2 bases, with 15 bases spanning the gap. Here the CDR3 DNA reads TGTGCCAGCAGCGGCGGGCAGGCGACAAACTATGGCTACACCTTC. This codes for CASSGGQATNYGYTF.

In this sample, this clonotype turned up a few times. This chain uses TRBV20-1 with TRBJ2-7; D is undetermined. Germline V lookup: CDR1 DFQATT, CDR2 SNEGSKA (reference sequence). The V end was cut by 4 bases, the J end by 3 bases, with 16 bases between. The CDR3 runs to 14 residues. CDR3 in DNA: TGCAGTGCTACCCGAAGAAGTTCTAACTACGAGCAGTACTTC. Translation: CSATRRSSNYEQYF.

This chain connects TRBV9 to TRBJ2-2, with a weak D call TRBD1 (6 bases). From germline, CDR1 is SGDLS and CDR2 YYNGEE. V was clipped by 0 bases and J by 4 bases, with 10 bases between them. The CDR3 spans 15 residues. CDR3 nucleotide sequence: TGTGCCAGCAGCGTAGCACAGGGCAGCACCGGGGAGCTGTTTTTT. It translates to CASSVAQGSTGELFF.

Ten or more counts support this clonotype. The V call is TRBV15, the J call TRBJ2-1, with TRBD2 identical over 14 bases. CDR3 length: 17 amino acids. J lost 6 bases, V lost 4 bases, and 8 bases had no gene match. In germline, CDR1 is LNHNV, CDR2 YYDKDF (reference sequence). CDR3 loop: CATSKGLAGGLFNEQFF. The CDR3 DNA reads TGTGCCACCAGCAAAGGACTAGCGGGGGGCCTTTTCAATGAGCAGTTCTTC.

The CDR3 coding sequence is TGTGCCAGCTCACCACCACAGGGGGCGGGTTCACCCCTCCACTTT. It translates to CASSPPQGAGSPLHF. The chain employs TRBV18 and TRBJ1-6; 9 nucleotides align to TRBD1. Germline assignment: CDR1 KGHSH and CDR2 LQKENI. This CDR3 has 15 residues. Trimming took 0 bases from V and 9 from J; bases not matched to a gene: 3. The whole variable domain, remainder taken from reference TRBV18 and TRBJ1-6, is NAGVMQNPRHLVRRRGQEARLRCSPMKGHSHVYWYRQLPEEGLKFMVYLQKENIIDESGMPKERFSAEFPKEGPSILRIQQVVRGDSAAYFCASSPPQGAGSPLHFGNGTRLTVT.

This clonotype turned up a few times. The chain employs TRBV27 and TRBJ2-3; perhaps TRBD1 as D (6 bases). Germline CDR1 is MNHEY and CDR2 is SMNVEV (reference sequence). V was cut by 3 bases and J by 2 bases, with 21 bases left in between. The CDR3 runs 18 residues. The CDR3 region has the DNA TGTGCCAGCAGTTTTTCTGCCGAAACAGGGTTAGACACAGATACGCAGTATTTT. As protein: CASSFSAETGLDTDTQYF.

This clonotype was detected a few times. The chain is built from TRBV20-1 and TRBJ2-3, with 7 bases fitting TRBD1. The CDR3 is 15 residues long. Germline V gives CDR1 DFQATT, CDR2 SNEGSKA (reference sequence). Trimming cost V 6 bases and J 2 bases; bases outside gene matches: 11. DNA of the CDR3: TGCAGTGCCGAGGGGGCCCGACGGGACACAGATACGCAGTATTTT. This sequence encodes CSAEGARRDTDTQYF.

This clonotype showed up just a few times. The J gene is TRBJ2-3, the V gene TRBV20-1, with TRBD2 matching 8 bases. This CDR3 is 17 amino acids long. With V trimmed by 0 bases and J by 2 bases, 10 bases remained unmatched. CDR1 is DFQATT and CDR2 is SNEGSKA in the germline V gene (reference sequence). The CDR3 spells CSARDPRSSGITDTQYF. In DNA form, the CDR3 reads TGCAGTGCTAGAGACCCTCGCAGTAGCGGGATCACAGATACGCAGTATTTT.

The genes are TRBV29-1 and TRBJ2-1; TRBD2 matches at 11 bases. CDR1 and CDR2 (germline): SQVTM, ANQGSEA. Trimming took 4 bases from V and 2 from J; bases not matched to a gene: 4. The CDR3 runs to 15 residues. This CDR3 is CSVVWTSGPYNEQFF. Written as DNA, the CDR3 is TGCAGCGTTGTTTGGACTAGCGGGCCCTACAATGAGCAGTTCTTC.

This CDR3 is CASSLKGRSNTGELFF. The CDR3 DNA reads TGTGCCAGCAGCTTAAAGGGGCGTTCGAACACCGGGGAGCTGTTTTTT. This chain joins TRBV7-3 and TRBJ2-2; the D gene is possibly TRBD1 (5 bases). Deletions cut 1 base from V and 0 bases from J, with 9 bases between. The germline V gene has CDR1 SGHTA and CDR2 FQGTGA. There are 16 residues in the CDR3.

This clonotype was counted many times. The chain is built from TRBV29-1 and TRBJ1-1; D uncertain. In germline, CDR1 is SQVTM, CDR2 ANQGSEA. The CDR3 length is 11 residues. V lost 7 bases to trimming and J lost 1 base, with 7 bases between them. The CDR3 nucleotides are TGCAGCGGGACGGAGAACACTGAAGCTTTCTTT. It encodes CSGTENTEAFF. Full variable domain (remainder filled in from reference TRBV29-1 and TRBJ1-1): SAVISQKPSRDICQRGTSLTIQCQVDSQVTMMFWYRQQPGQSLTLIATANQGSEATYESGFVIDKFPISRPNLTFSTLTVSNMSPEDSSIYLCSGTENTEAFFGQGTRLTVV.

The sample holds a few counts of this clonotype. This sequence joins TRBV5-1 and TRBJ2-2, with TRBD2 identical over 14 bases. The CDR3 has 19 residues. Germline assignment: CDR1 SGHRS and CDR2 YFSETQ. After removal of 1 base from V and 3 bases from J, the junction contained 8 bases not matched to a gene. CDR3 nucleotide sequence: TGCGCCAGCAGCTTGTTTCCGGGACTAGCGGGAGTGTACACCGGGGAGCTGTTTTTT. Amino acids: CASSLFPGLAGVYTGELFF.